This TCR beta chain emerged from a study of cytomegalovirus exposure and HLA in healthy donors. Study information: The same platform as the approximately 700 first-cohort repertoires was used for the 120 or so validation repertoires, a later analysis reported. Study-level findings and limits: Researchers catalogued 160 or so TCR beta chains as cytomegalovirus-associated. Despite most TCR sequences being rare, some public TCRs occurred in many donors.

As regards this clone: Its specificity is not known.

The germline V and J ends were trimmed by 1 base and 0 bases, with 9 bases remaining between them. This CDR3 comprises 15 residues. Germline V gives CDR1 SGHAT, CDR2 FQNNGV. The repertoire was sequenced with immunoSEQ multiplex PCR; TCRdb's copy has only in-frame clones and lacks some. The sample yields approximately 280,000 clones, 80% to 90% seen once. While the first cohort had fewer than 850 subjects, the donors belonged to the separate validation cohort of about 130 subjects. The sequence was collected from a young woman in good health and CMV-seronegative. Sequenced: PBMCs. The chain uses TRBV11-2 and TRBJ1-1; D unresolved. In DNA, the CDR3 is TGTGCCAGCAGCTTAGGGAACGGGATGAACACTGAAGCTTTCTTT. Translated, it gives CASSLGNGMNTEAFF.